This entry concerns a single T cell receptor (beta chain). This clone was picked up a small number of times. The clone's antigen remains unknown. Per-base quality was not reported, and no clone a single base away is much larger than it. A second Seattle source provided samples from volunteer blood donors who had recovered from COVID-19. The collaborating institutions used their own protocols to collect whole blood in K2EDTA tubes. Collaborator samples were shipped for TCRbeta analysis as frozen whole blood, isolated PBMCs, or DNA extracted from either sample type. These data belong to a study of blood T cell repertoires in COVID-19 (dated by TCRdb to 2020 to 2022). Context from the whole study: Samples from collaborators originated in the United States, Italy and Spain and spanned both the acute and convalescent phases of COVID-19. The material from the prospective study consisted of cDNA or gDNA derived from T cells, B-cell-depleted T cells, or PBMCs. Deeply sampled blood TCRbeta repertoires from subjects exposed to, actively infected with, or recovered from COVID-19 were included in the dataset. The sample metadata nearly always contained a de-identified subject ID, COVID-19 status, age in years and sex. The repertoires were released in a freely available public database intended as a resource for research on the immune response to SARS-CoV-2. The samples were drawn from the first 160 participants of the ongoing ImmuneRACE study and from 1,254 subjects provided by 6 global collaborators. Where available, HLA class I and class II types were obtained from metadata supplied by the sample provider rather than from assay-based typing. What the work shows at the level of the full study, not this receptor alone: How much clinical and demographic metadata was included differed by source and by participant, and the metadata was provided uncurated.

V loses 5 bases, J loses 3 bases, and the germline ends lie 11 bases apart. The CDR3 spans 14 residues, from the cysteine through the phenylalanine. The DNA shown is the 42-base CDR3, in frame from base 1. Reading the germline V gene (reference sequence) gives CDR1 LNHDA and CDR2 SQIVND. TCRbeta CDR3 regions were amplified from genomic DNA using the immunoSEQ Assay, a bias-controlled multiplex PCR. The original methods were these. Within the assay, amplification of reference gene primers was used to estimate how many nucleated cells each sample contained. Sequence reads were collapsed and filtered to measure the absolute abundance of every unique TCRbeta CDR3 rearrangement. Productive Simpson clonality was computed per sample as the square root of Simpson's diversity index over productive rearrangements. TCRdb provides this immuneACCESS table in a form limited to in-frame rearrangements. Some clones are lacking; in checked studies, under half of them reflect an unresolved V gene, and why the rest are absent is not known. The V and J calls and clone size come from that table; D and trimming were worked out from the DNA. The sample profile shows 200,000 to 300,000 clones; around nine tenths of them were found once. In total, the top ten clones hold around 10% of the sample.

The TCR sequence derives from a man aged 40-49 years who had recovered from COVID-19. The V and J genes are TRBV19 and TRBJ1-5, with the D gene uncertain. Source material: peripheral blood. The CDR3 here reads CASSVLFSNQPQHF. The base sequence is TGTGCCAGTAGTGTACTTTTCTCCAATCAGCCCCAGCATTTT.